This T cell receptor beta chain was captured in a study of response to subunit inactivated influenza vaccine. One entry per CDR3 protein, called by TCRdb with MiXCR from the RT-PCR reads. The sample has about 570,000 distinct CDR3 sequences; approximately 10% are singletons. Trimming removed 6 bases from V and 0 bases from J, with 21 bases in between. This CDR3 has 18 residues. Per germline, CDR1 MNHNS and CDR2 SASEGT. This same sample was also part of a study on T cells expressing NK-cell markers. That paper notes: Beta-chain TCR cDNA was generated via 5'RACE template switching with UMIs. The authors sequenced eight donors, of whom seven were HCMV-seropositive and one was seronegative. These clonotypes, the leaders elsewhere, also led the CD3+CD56-NKG2C+ fraction in several donors.

The TCR was taken from a man aged 45 to 65 who received an inactivated influenza vaccine. The sample in question was PBMCs from blood, obtained on the day of vaccination. This chain uses TRBV6-1 with TRBJ1-5, with D maybe TRBD1 (5 bases). CDR3 region: CASSLLTPGRSSNQPQHF. DNA for the CDR3: TGTGCCAGCAGCCTTCTTACTCCGGGACGGAGTAGCAATCAGCCCCAGCATTTT.